Each of the 23 T cell receptor beta chains below was sequenced from the same sample in a study of blood T cell repertoires in COVID-19. Method: immunoSEQ multiplex PCR; TCRdb's copy keeps in-frame clones and lacks some. The table records tens of thousands of clones, 90% to 95% of them present only once. Sample: peripheral blood. All receptors derive from a man aged 45 to 65 with active COVID-19.

This chain joins TRBV3-1 (or the pseudogene TRBV3-2) and TRBJ2-2, with D perhaps matching TRBD1 (6 bases). The length of the CDR3 is 16 residues. CDR1 LGHDT and CDR2 YNNKEL come from the germline V gene (reference sequence). Trimming took 3 bases from V and 0 from J, leaving 11 bases between them. DNA of the CDR3: TGTGCCAGCAGCCAGGAAACAGGGTCGAACACCGGGGAGCTGTTTTTT. Translated, it gives CASSQETGSNTGELFF.

The V and J genes are TRBV3-1 (or the pseudogene TRBV3-2) and TRBJ2-1, with 11 bases identical to TRBD1. J gave up 14 bases and V 3 bases, and 3 bases lay outside the gene matches. Germline values: CDR1 LGHDT, CDR2 YNNKEL (reference sequence). The CDR3 covers 12 residues. The chain's CDR3 is CASSQGQGGEFF. As DNA, the CDR3 is TGTGCCAGCAGCCAGGGACAGGGGGGGGAGTTCTTC.

The V gene is TRBV6-6, the J gene TRBJ1-6; 9 positions match TRBD1. V dropped 0 bases and J dropped 10; count of bases not matched to a gene: 4. This CDR3 is built from 15 residues. CDR1 is MNHNY and CDR2 is SVGAGI in the germline V gene (reference sequence). The CDR3 sequence is CASSYSDRGESPLHF. DNA of the CDR3: TGTGCCAGCAGTTACTCGGACAGGGGAGAGTCACCCCTCCACTTT.

This sequence joins TRBV14 and TRBJ2-1; the D is unclear. Trimming pared 0 bases from V and 0 bases from J, leaving 9 bases between. Germline V gives CDR1 SGHDN, CDR2 FVKESK. There are 16 residues in the CDR3. This chain's CDR3 is CASSQDGGSSYNEQFF. Written as DNA, the CDR3 is TGTGCCAGCAGCCAAGATGGTGGCAGCTCCTACAATGAGCAGTTCTTC.

The CDR3 spells CASSQDGSPKWEKLFF. CDR3 nucleotides: TGTGCCAGCAGCCAGGATGGTAGCCCCAAGTGGGAAAAACTGTTTTTT. The chain has TRBV4-2 and TRBJ1-4; D not certain. This CDR3 region has 16 residues. Between the trimmed V and J ends, which lost 3 bases and 8 bases, there was a span of 19 bases. Per germline, CDR1 LGHNA and CDR2 YNFKEQ.

The J gene is TRBJ2-3, the V gene TRBV28; the match to TRBD1 covers 7 bases. This CDR3 region has 17 residues. The V and J ends lost 8 bases and 2 bases, in that order; junction bases with no gene match: 16. Per the germline V gene, CDR1 is MDHEN and CDR2 is SYDVKM. CDR3 nucleotide sequence: TGTGCCAGCGAGCCCTCGCGAGGGGACAGATTCACAGATACGCAGTATTTT. The encoded protein is CASEPSRGDRFTDTQYF. The whole variable domain, remainder taken from reference TRBV28 and TRBJ2-3, is DVKVTQSSRYLVKRTGEKVFLECVQDMDHENMFWYRQDPGLGLRLIYFSYDVKMKEKGDIPEGYSVSREKKERFSLILESASTNQTSMYLCASEPSRGDRFTDTQYFGPGTRLTVL.

The V call is TRBV11-2, the J call TRBJ2-3, with 7 bases lining up with TRBD2. This CDR3 comprises 14 residues. Germline CDR1 SGHAT, CDR2 FQNNGV. V shed 4 bases and J 5 bases; nucleotides not matched to a gene: 6. CDR3 protein: CASSSAGAGDTQYF. DNA for the CDR3: TGTGCCAGCAGCTCGGCGGGAGCGGGAGATACGCAGTATTTT.

The chain joins TRBV4-2 to TRBJ2-3, with D tentatively TRBD2 (5 bases). The germline gives CDR1 LGHNA, CDR2 YNFKEQ. The V end lost 2 bases, the J end lost 3 bases, and 12 bases lay between the germline ends. This CDR3 has 15 residues. The CDR3 nucleotides read TGTGCCAGCAGCCAACCCCGGGATAATACAGATACGCAGTATTTT. Translated: CASSQPRDNTDTQYF.

This clone was observed once. The genes are TRBV2 and TRBJ2-5, with D maybe TRBD1 (6 bases). Trimming pared 5 bases from V and 7 bases from J, leaving 14 bases between. CDR1 and CDR2 (germline): SNHLY, FYNNEI. The CDR3 loop spans 13 amino acids. CDR3 nucleotide sequence: TGTGCCAGCAGTCCCACAGGGCAGGGGACCCAGTACTTC. Protein sequence: CASSPTGQGTQYF. The entire variable domain, with the rest obtained from reference TRBV2 and TRBJ2-5, is as follows: EPEVTQTPSHQVTQMGQEVILRCVPISNHLYFYWYRQILGQKVEFLVSFYNNEISEKSEIFDDQFSVERPDGSNFTLKIRSTKLEDSAMYFCASSPTGQGTQYFGPGTRLLVL.

The rearrangement uses TRBV19 and TRBJ2-2; the D gene is possibly TRBD2 (5 bases). The CDR3 spans 15 residues. Germline loops: CDR1 LNHDA, CDR2 SQIVND (reference sequence). In DNA, the CDR3 is TGTGCATCTTGCCGGGGAACGGGGAACACCGGGGAGCTGTTTTTT. Its protein product is CASCRGTGNTGELFF.

V usage is TRBV7-9 and J usage is TRBJ2-7; no clear D gene. CDR3 length: 13 amino acids. Trimming shortened V by 5 bases and J by 4 bases, and 12 bases separated the two germline ends. The germline V gene encodes CDR1 SEHNR and CDR2 FQNEAQ (reference sequence). Here the CDR3 DNA reads TGTGCCAGCAGCCGCTCTATGTTATACGAGCAGTACTTC. It is translated as CASSRSMLYEQYF.

This clone was seen a handful of times. This chain links TRBV19 with TRBJ2-1; 7 bases map to TRBD2. Germline V CDR1 and CDR2: LNHDA, SQIVND (reference sequence). J gave up 6 bases and V 2 bases, and 10 bases lay outside the gene matches. The CDR3 spans 16 residues. For the CDR3, the DNA is TGTGCCAGTAGTATATGGGCGGCGGGGGAGTTCAATGAGCAGTTCTTC. It codes for CASSIWAAGEFNEQFF.

This clone was found once. The chain couples TRBV7-6 to TRBJ1-4; possible D gene TRBD1, 5 bases. CDR3 length equals 17 residues. Germline loops: CDR1 SGHVS, CDR2 FNYEAQ. V was pared by 3 bases and J by 8 bases, with 22 bases between. The CDR3 region has the DNA TGTGCCAGCAGCTTGGGGGTACGGGGAAAGGGAGGCGAAAAACTGTTTTTT. Protein sequence: CASSLGVRGKGGEKLFF. Using reference TRBV7-6 and TRBJ1-4 for the parts outside the CDR3, the full variable domain is GAGVSQSPRYKVTKRGQDVALRCDPISGHVSLYWYRQALGQGPEFLTYFNYEAQQDKSGLPNDRFSAERPEGSISTLTIQRTEQRDSAMYRCASSLGVRGKGGEKLFFGSGTQLSVL.

The chain carries TRBV6-6 and TRBJ1-4; D gene uncertain. This CDR3 is 15 amino acids long. Trimming removed 7 bases at V and 3 bases at J, with 15 bases between. CDR1 and CDR2 from the germline V gene are MNHNY and SVGAGI (reference sequence). The CDR3 nucleotides are TGTGCCAGCATTTCCCTACCTTTGGCTAATGAAAAACTGTTTTTT. Translation: CASISLPLANEKLFF.

The rearrangement links TRBV6-4 to TRBJ2-1; TRBD2 matches at 10 bases. The CDR3 covers 16 residues. Germline lookup yields CDR1 MRHNA and CDR2 SNTAGT. The ends lost 0 bases at V and 4 bases at J; junction bases unmatched: 3. The CDR3 loop reads CASSDSASGGYNEQFF. The CDR3 bases are TGTGCCAGCAGTGACTCGGCTAGCGGGGGATACAATGAGCAGTTCTTC.

The V call is TRBV30, the J call TRBJ1-4; TRBD1 aligns across 9 bases. V was pared by 2 bases and J by 15 bases, with 7 bases of the junction left unmatched. Germline values: CDR1 GTSNPN, CDR2 SVGIG (reference sequence). This CDR3 has 12 amino acids. The CDR3 spells CAWSTLTGGLFF. In nucleotides, the CDR3 is TGTGCCTGGAGTACCCTGACAGGGGGATTGTTTTTT.

This rearrangement joins TRBV19 to TRBJ2-3; TRBD2 aligns across 11 bases. Germline V gene sequence: CDR1 LNHDA, CDR2 SQIVND (reference sequence). The CDR3 is made up of 15 amino acids. With 4 bases clipped from V and 2 bases from J, the junction kept 2 bases outside the gene matches. Written as DNA, the CDR3 is TGTGCCAGTAGTAGGACTAGCGGGTTCACAGATACGCAGTATTTT. Protein product: CASSRTSGFTDTQYF.

The genes are TRBV9 and TRBJ2-7; maybe TRBD1 (6 bases). Trimming left V 6 bases short and J 3 bases short, with 16 bases between. Germline V gives CDR1 SGDLS, CDR2 YYNGEE. The length of the CDR3 is 14 residues. The CDR3 loop reads CASNMRGQDYEQYF. CDR3 nucleotides: TGTGCCAGCAACATGAGGGGACAAGACTACGAGCAGTACTTC.

This chain joins TRBV28 and TRBJ2-3; no clear D gene. CDR1 and CDR2 from the germline V gene are MDHEN and SYDVKM. Trimming took 6 bases from V and 0 from J, leaving 4 bases between them. This CDR3 region has 12 residues. The CDR3 loop is CASSGSTDTQYF. The DNA for the CDR3 is TGTGCCAGCAGCGGGAGCACAGATACGCAGTATTTT.

The chain combines TRBV3-1 (or the pseudogene TRBV3-2) with TRBJ2-1, with 10 bases fitting TRBD2. Germline V gives CDR1 LGHDT, CDR2 YNNKEL (reference sequence). The CDR3 extends over 17 amino acids. V lost 6 bases to trimming and J lost 7 bases; unmatched junction nucleotides: 15. DNA for the CDR3: TGTGCCAGCAGTTCCGCCGGAGCGGGAGGGCCGGGAAATGAGCAGTTCTTC. It encodes CASSSAGAGGPGNEQFF.

The rearrangement joins TRBV7-9 to TRBJ2-2; D ambiguous. Germline V gene lookup returns CDR1 SEHNR and CDR2 FQNEAQ (reference sequence). V dropped 1 base and J dropped 1 base, with 7 bases sitting between them. This CDR3 has 15 residues. This chain's CDR3 is CASSLVQLNTGELFF. CDR3 DNA sequence: TGTGCCAGCAGCTTAGTACAGTTGAACACCGGGGAGCTGTTTTTT.

This clone was counted a few times. The chain has TRBV7-9 and TRBJ1-2; 7 bases are shared with TRBD1. J was trimmed by 4 bases and V by 7 bases; bases with no gene match: 0. CDR1 is SEHNR, CDR2 FQNEAQ, per germline (reference sequence). The CDR3 length is 11 residues. The CDR3 DNA is TGTGCCAGCACAGGGGGCTATGGCTACACCTTC. Its translation is CASTGGYGYTF. Complete variable domain (other parts from reference TRBV7-9 and TRBJ1-2): DTGVSQNPRHKITKRGQNVTFRCDPISEHNRLYWYRQTLGQGPEFLTYFQNEAQLEKSRLLSDRFSAERPKGSFSTLEIQRTEQGDSAMYLCASTGGYGYTFGSGTRLTVV.

The chain links TRBV15 to TRBJ2-3; no reliable D call. Germline CDR1 reads LNHNV; CDR2 reads YYDKDF (reference sequence). This CDR3 contains 14 residues. V shed 1 base and J shed 0 bases, with 5 bases lying between them. CDR3 in DNA: TGTGCCACCAGCAGAGTTATAAGCACAGATACGCAGTATTTT. Its translation: CATSRVISTDTQYF.